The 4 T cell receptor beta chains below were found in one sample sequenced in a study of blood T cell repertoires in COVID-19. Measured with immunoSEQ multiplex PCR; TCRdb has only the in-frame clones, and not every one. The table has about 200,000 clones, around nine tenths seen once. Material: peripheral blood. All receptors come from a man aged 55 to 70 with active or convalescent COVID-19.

The CDR3 here is CATSSGQGSYNEQFF. CDR3 bases: TGTGCCACCAGCAGTGGACAGGGGTCCTACAATGAGCAGTTCTTC. J is TRBJ2-1 and V is TRBV15, with 9 nucleotides matching TRBD1. Per germline, CDR1 LNHNV and CDR2 YYDKDF (reference sequence). The CDR3 has 15 residues. Trimming removed 3 bases from V and 1 base from J; junction bases left unmatched: 1.

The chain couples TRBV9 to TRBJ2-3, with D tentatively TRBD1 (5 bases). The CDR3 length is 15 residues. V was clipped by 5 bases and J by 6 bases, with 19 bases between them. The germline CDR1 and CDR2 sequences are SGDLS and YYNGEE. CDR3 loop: CASRPQGSSRDTQYF. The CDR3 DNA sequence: TGTGCCAGCAGGCCCCAGGGTAGTTCCAGGGATACGCAGTATTTT.

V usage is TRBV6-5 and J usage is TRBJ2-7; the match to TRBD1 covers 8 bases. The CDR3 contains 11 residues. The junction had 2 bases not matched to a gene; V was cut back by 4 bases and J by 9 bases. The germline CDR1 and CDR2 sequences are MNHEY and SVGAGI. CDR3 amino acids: CASSSGTGQYF. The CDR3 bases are TGTGCCAGCAGTTCCGGGACAGGGCAGTACTTC.

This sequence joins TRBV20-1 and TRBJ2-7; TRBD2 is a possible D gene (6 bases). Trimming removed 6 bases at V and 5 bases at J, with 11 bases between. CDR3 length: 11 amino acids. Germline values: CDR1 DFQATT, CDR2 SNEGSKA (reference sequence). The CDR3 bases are TGCAGTGCGGGACGGGGGAACGAGCAGTACTTC. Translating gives CSAGRGNEQYF.